This T cell receptor (beta chain) was observed in a study of Graves' ophthalmopathy and Graves' hyperthyroidism. Study information: Investigators collected peripheral blood at initial diagnosis, before any treatment was given.

It was on clinical symptoms, serum thyroxine, TRAb, thyroid ultrasound and orbital computed tomography that diagnosis relied. There are a few counts of this clonotype. Trimming stripped 4 bases from V and 4 bases from J, with 10 bases between. Germline V gives CDR1 LNHDA, CDR2 SQIVND (reference sequence). This CDR3 region has 13 residues. CDR3 regions of TCR beta were amplified from RNA transcripts. The workflow started with a first-round RT-PCR run with HTBI primers and then moved on to a second-round multiplex PCR. TCRdb processed the multiplex PCR reads anew with MiXCR; each CDR3 protein has one entry. Of a few hundred thousand distinct CDR3 sequences detected, 15% to 20% appear once; the ten largest clones hold about 12%.

The receptor's source is an adult man with Graves' ophthalmopathy. The chain has TRBV19 and TRBJ1-1, with a weak D call TRBD1 (5 bases). Sequencing was performed on peripheral blood. DNA of the CDR3: TGTGCCAGTAGTAGGAGGGGAGTCACTGAAGCTTTCTTT. Protein: CASSRRGVTEAFF. Full variable domain (remainder filled in from reference TRBV19 and TRBJ1-1): DGGITQSPKYLFRKEGQNVTLSCEQNLNHDAMYWYRQDPGQGLRLIYYSQIVNDFQKGDIAEGYSVSREKKESFPLTVTSAQKNPTAFYLCASSRRGVTEAFFGQGTRLTVV.